The present T cell receptor beta chain was sequenced within a study of blood T cell repertoires in COVID-19. Authors' methods: Amplification of reference gene primers provided the estimated nucleated cell counts. The data were produced by immunoSEQ multiplex PCR, yet TCRdb's version contains in-frame clones alone and is incomplete. The D gene and trimming were derived from the DNA, and the V and J assignments and clone size from that table. The table has roughly 60,000 clones, around four fifths seen once; the top ten hold 3.5%. CDR3 size: 14 residues. Trimming stripped 6 bases from V and 1 base from J, with 13 bases between. CDR1 is SQVTM and CDR2 is ANQGSEA in the germline V gene.

The origin of this receptor is a man in his 60s with acute or convalescent COVID-19. Specimen: peripheral blood. The V and J genes are TRBV29-1 and TRBJ2-1; D might be TRBD2 (5 bases). The CDR3 spells CSVSGTSSYNEQFF. CDR3 DNA sequence: TGCAGCGTGAGCGGTACGAGTTCCTACAATGAGCAGTTCTTC.